This T cell receptor beta chain stems from a study of blood T cell repertoires in COVID-19. Repertoires were generated with immunoSEQ multiplex PCR, while TCRdb's copy carries only in-frame clones and drops some. The sample lists 200,000 or so clones; approximately 83% were seen once. The study drew participants aged roughly 18 to 95 years from around 24 US areas. Donors in Cohort 3 who had recovered were those with two negative PCRs, healthcare professional clearance, or resolution of their symptoms. Germline CDR1 reads SGHTS; CDR2 reads YDEGEE. Trimming took off 4 bases at V and 2 bases at J, with 12 bases between the two ends. CDR3 length: 14 residues.

Sequenced input: PBMCs or T cells enriched from blood (not recorded which). This clonotype was obtained from a man aged 40-50 years who had recovered from COVID-19. V and J are TRBV5-8 and TRBJ1-2; unclear D gene. The CDR3 DNA is TGTGCCAGCAGCCCCCGGACGGGGAACTATGGCTACACCTTC. Its protein is CASSPRTGNYGYTF.